This T cell receptor (beta chain) was recovered during a study of T cell responses to AZD1222 COVID-19 vaccine. The V gene lost 2 bases and the J gene lost 3 bases, with 7 bases spanning the gap. The CDR3 covers 13 residues. Germline V gene lookup returns CDR1 MNHEY and CDR2 SVGAGI. In regard to this clone: Its antigen is unidentified.

Produced via immunoSEQ multiplex PCR; TCRdb's table is partial and in-frame only. Among around 100,000 clones listed, roughly 90% were seen once. Points from the study as a whole: Baseline seropositivity occurred in only a handful of AZD1222 recipients. Females outnumbered males among donors, who were mostly white British; clonal diversity was possibly underestimated.

V gene TRBV6-5 combines with J gene TRBJ1-1, with unresolved D. The material was peripheral blood, obtained on day 0 of AZD1222 vaccination. The receptor comes from an adult in good health. CDR3 sequence (DNA): TGTGCCAGCAGTTACGGGGAAGACACTGAAGCTTTCTTT. This encodes CASSYGEDTEAFF.